This TCR beta chain was recovered during a study of low-dose radiotherapy and immunotherapy resistance in tumors. TRAV- and TRBV-specific primers primed first-strand cDNA, covering alpha and beta chains. Both a constant-region primer and a V-primer adapter served to amplify TCRs across 15 to 25 PCR cycles. TCRdb reprocessed the reads with MiXCR, giving one entry per CDR3 protein. The repertoire has some 71,000 distinct CDR3 sequences, around 32% of them found once; the top ten carry around 10%. This clonotype was picked up many times. Described time point: before trial treatment. Trimming stripped 4 bases from V and 11 bases from J, with 15 bases between. This CDR3 is built from 13 residues. The germline V gene encodes CDR1 SGHTA and CDR2 FQGNSA.

V and J are TRBV7-2 and TRBJ2-1; D may be TRBD2 (6 bases). The receptor comes from a female donor with ovarian cancer. Sequences were derived from PBMCs, sampled before treatment. DNA for the CDR3: TGTGCCAGCAGCTCCGGGGACTTTATAAAGCAGTTCTTC. Its protein product is CASSSGDFIKQFF. The complete variable domain, with remaining parts taken from reference TRBV7-2 and TRBJ2-1, reads GAGVSQSPSNKVTEKGKDVELRCDPISGHTALYWYRQSLGQGLEFLIYFQGNSAPDKSGLPSDRFSAERTGGSVSTLTIQRTQQEDSAVYLCASSSGDFIKQFFGPGTRLTVL.